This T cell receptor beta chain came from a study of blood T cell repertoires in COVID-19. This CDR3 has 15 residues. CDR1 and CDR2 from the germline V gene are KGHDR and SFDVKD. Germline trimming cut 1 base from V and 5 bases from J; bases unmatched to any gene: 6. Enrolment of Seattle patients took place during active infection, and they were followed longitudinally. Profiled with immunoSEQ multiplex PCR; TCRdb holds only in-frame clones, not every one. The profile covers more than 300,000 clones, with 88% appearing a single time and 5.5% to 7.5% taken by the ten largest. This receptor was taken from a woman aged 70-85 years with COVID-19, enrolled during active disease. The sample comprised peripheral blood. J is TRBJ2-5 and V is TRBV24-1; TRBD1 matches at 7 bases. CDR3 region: CATSDFEGAGETQYF. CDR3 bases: TGTGCCACCAGTGATTTCGAGGGGGCCGGGGAGACCCAGTACTTC.